This T cell receptor (beta chain) was recorded in a study of shared clonotypes between healthy human individuals. Study in general: Researchers assigned three CD4 naive, three CD4 memory, two CD8 naive and one CD8 memory plate to each donor. Study results and caveats: Non-shared clonotypes showed lower generation probabilities than clonotypes common to all four donors.

DNA at roughly 0.2 ug, 25,000 to 35,000 T cell genomes, went into sorted-subset replicate PCRs. TCRdb's copy holds only in-frame clones and misses some; the assay was immunoSEQ multiplex PCR. The sample contains about 2 million clones, about 95% of which appear only once. CDR3 size: 12 residues. V dropped 6 bases and J dropped 6 bases, with 11 bases sitting between them. The V gene's germline CDR1 is SQVTM and CDR2 ANQGSEA. As concerns this clone: Its target is unknown.

Naive CD8 cells, CD45RO-negative and positively selected for CCR7, excluded terminally differentiated effector memory CD45RA+ cells. Healthy HIV-negative adults with no recent acute infections or vaccinations were recruited as donors. The V call is TRBV29-1, the J call TRBJ2-2, with D perhaps matching TRBD2 (5 bases). The source material was naive CD8+ T cells sorted from blood. The receptor comes from a man in his late teens or twenties in good health. CDR3 amino acids: CSVVPSSGELFF. The CDR3 DNA sequence: TGCAGCGTCGTTCCTAGCTCCGGGGAGCTGTTTTTT.